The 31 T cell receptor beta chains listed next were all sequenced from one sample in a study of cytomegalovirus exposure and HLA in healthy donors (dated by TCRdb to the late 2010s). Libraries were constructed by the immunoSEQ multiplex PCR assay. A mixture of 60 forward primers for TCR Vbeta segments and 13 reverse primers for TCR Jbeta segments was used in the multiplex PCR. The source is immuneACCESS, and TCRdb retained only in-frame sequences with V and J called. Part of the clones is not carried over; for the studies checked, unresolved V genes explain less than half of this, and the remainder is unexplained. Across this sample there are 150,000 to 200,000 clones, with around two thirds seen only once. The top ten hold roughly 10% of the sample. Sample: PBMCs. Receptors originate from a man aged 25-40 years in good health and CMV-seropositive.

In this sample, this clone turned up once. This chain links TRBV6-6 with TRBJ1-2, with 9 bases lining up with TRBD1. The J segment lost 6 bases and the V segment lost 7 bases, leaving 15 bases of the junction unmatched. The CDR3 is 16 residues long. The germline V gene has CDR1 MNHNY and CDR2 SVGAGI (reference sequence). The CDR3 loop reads CASMDRGFSFVDGYTF. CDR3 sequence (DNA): TGTGCCAGCATGGACAGGGGTTTTTCGTTTGTGGATGGCTACACCTTC.

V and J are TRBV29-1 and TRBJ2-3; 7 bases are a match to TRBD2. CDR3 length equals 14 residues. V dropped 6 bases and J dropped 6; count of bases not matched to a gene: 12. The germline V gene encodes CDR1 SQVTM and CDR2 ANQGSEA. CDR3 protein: CSVFGTKGLDTQYF. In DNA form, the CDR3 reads TGCAGCGTCTTCGGGACTAAAGGGTTGGATACGCAGTATTTT.

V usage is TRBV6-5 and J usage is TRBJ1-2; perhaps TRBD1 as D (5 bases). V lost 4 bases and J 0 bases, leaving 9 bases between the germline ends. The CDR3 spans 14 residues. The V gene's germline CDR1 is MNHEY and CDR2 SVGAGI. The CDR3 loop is CASSFGASNYGYTF. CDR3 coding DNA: TGTGCCAGCAGTTTTGGGGCCTCTAACTATGGCTACACCTTC.

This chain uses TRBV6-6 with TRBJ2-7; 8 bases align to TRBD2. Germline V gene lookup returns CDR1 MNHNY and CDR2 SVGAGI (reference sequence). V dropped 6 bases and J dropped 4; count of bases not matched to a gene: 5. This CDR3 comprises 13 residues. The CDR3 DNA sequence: TGTGCCAGCAGGGGACTAGAGGTTTACGAGCAGTACTTC. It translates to CASRGLEVYEQYF.

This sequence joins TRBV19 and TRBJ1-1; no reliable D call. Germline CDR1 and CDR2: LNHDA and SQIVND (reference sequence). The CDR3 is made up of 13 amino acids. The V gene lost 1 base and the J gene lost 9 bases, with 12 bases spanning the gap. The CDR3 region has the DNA TGTGCCAGTAGTATAGCCAGCGACGGTAAAGCTTTCTTT. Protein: CASSIASDGKAFF.

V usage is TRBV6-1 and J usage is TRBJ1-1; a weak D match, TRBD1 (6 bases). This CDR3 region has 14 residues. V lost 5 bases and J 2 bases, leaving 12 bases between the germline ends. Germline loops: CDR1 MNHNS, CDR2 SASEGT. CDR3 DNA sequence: TGTGCCAGCAGTTATGGGGGCGCAAACACTGAAGCTTTCTTT. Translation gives CASSYGGANTEAFF.

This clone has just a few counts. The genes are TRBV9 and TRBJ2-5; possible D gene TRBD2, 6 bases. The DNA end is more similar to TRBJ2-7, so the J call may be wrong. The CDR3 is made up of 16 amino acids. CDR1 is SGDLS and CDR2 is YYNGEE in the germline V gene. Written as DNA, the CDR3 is TGTGCCAGCAGCAGGGGAGGCGGGAAAGGGACCTACGAGCAGTACTTC. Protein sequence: CASSRGGGKGTYEQYF.

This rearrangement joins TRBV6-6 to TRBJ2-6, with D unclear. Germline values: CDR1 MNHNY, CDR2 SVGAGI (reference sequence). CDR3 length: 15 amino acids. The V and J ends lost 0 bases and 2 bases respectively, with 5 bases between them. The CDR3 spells CASSYSTTGANVLTF. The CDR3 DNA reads TGTGCCAGCAGTTACTCGACAACTGGGGCCAACGTCCTGACTTTC.

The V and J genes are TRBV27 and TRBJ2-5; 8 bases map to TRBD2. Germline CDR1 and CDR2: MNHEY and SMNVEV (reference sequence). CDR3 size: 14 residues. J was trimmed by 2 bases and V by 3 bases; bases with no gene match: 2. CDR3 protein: CASSFSGAQETQYF. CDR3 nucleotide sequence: TGTGCCAGCAGTTTTAGCGGGGCTCAAGAGACCCAGTACTTC.

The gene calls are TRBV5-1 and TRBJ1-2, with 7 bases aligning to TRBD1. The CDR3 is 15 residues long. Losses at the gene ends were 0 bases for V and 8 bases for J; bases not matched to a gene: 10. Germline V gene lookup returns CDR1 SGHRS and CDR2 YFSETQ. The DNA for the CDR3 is TGCGCCAGCAGCTTGGCGGCAGGGGGTCGAAGCGGCTACACCTTC. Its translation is CASSLAAGGRSGYTF.

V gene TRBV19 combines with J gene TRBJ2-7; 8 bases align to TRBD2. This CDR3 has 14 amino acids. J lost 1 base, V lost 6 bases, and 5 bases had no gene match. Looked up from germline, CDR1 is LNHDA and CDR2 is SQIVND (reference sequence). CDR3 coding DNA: TGTGCCAGTAGCCGCGAGCGGGAGTCCTACGAGCAGTACTTC. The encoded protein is CASSRERESYEQYF.

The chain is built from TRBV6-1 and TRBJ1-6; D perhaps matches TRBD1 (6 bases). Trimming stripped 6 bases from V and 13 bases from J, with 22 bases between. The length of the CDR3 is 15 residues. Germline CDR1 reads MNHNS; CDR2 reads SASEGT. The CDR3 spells CASSGQSQYLSPLHF. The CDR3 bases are TGTGCCAGCAGCGGACAGTCACAATATTTATCGCCCCTCCACTTT.

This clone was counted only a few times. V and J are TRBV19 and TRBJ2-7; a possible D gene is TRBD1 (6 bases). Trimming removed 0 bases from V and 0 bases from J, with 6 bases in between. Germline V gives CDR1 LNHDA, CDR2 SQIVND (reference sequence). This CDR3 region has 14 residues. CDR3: CASSIEQGSYEQYF. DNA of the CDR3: TGTGCCAGTAGTATAGAACAGGGCTCCTACGAGCAGTACTTC.

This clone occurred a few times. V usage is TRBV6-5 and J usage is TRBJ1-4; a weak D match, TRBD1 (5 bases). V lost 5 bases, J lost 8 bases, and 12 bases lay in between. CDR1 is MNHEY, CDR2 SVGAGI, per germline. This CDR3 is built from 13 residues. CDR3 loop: CASSRGKFEKLFF. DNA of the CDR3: TGTGCCAGCAGTCGGGGGAAGTTCGAAAAACTGTTTTTT.

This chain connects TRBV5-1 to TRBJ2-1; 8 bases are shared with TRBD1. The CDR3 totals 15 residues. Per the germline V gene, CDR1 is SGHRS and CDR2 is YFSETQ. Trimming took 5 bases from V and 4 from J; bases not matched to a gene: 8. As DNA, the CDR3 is TGCGCCAGCAGTCCGACAGGGGTGGTTTACAATGAGCAGTTCTTC. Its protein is CASSPTGVVYNEQFF.

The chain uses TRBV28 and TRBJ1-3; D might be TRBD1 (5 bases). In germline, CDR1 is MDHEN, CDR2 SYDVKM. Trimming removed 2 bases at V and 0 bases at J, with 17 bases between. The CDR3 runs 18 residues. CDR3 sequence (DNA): TGTGCCAGCAGTTTAGGCAGGGCCGAGTTAAGCTCTGGAAACACCATATATTTT. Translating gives CASSLGRAELSSGNTIYF.

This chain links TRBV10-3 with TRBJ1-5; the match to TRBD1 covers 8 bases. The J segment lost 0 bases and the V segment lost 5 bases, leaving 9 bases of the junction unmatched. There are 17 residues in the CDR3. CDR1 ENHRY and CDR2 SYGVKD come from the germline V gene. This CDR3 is CAISPGQEGYSNQPQHF. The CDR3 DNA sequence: TGTGCCATCAGTCCGGGACAGGAAGGCTATAGCAATCAGCCCCAGCATTTT.

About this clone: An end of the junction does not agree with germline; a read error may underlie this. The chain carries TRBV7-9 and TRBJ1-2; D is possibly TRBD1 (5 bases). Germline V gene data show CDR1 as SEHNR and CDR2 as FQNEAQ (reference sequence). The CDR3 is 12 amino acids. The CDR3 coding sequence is TGTTCCAGCAGCTTGGGGGGAGGGGGCTACACCTTC. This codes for CSSSLGGGGYTF.

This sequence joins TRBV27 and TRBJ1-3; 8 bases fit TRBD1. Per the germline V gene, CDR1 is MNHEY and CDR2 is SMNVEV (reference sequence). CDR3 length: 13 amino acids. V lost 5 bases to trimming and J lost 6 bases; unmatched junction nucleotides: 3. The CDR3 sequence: CASSPTGANTIYF. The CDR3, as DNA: TGTGCCAGCAGTCCGACAGGGGCAAACACCATATATTTT.

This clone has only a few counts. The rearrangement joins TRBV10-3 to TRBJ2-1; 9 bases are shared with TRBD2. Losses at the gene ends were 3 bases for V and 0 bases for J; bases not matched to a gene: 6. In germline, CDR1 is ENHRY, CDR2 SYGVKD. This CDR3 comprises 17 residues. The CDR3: CAISDRGAGGSYNEQFF. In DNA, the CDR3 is TGTGCCATCAGTGATCGAGGAGCGGGAGGCTCCTACAATGAGCAGTTCTTC.

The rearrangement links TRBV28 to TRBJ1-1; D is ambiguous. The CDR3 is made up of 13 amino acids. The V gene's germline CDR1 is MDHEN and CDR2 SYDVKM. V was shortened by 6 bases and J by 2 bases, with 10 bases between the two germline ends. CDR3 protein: CASRTDQNTEAFF. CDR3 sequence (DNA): TGTGCCAGCAGAACAGACCAAAACACTGAAGCTTTCTTT.

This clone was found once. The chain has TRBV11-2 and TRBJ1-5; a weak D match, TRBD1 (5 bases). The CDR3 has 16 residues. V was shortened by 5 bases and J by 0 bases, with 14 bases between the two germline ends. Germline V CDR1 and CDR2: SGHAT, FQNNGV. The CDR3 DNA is TGTGCCAGCAGCCGCTGGGGGGATGATAGCAATCAGCCCCAGCATTTT. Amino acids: CASSRWGDDSNQPQHF.

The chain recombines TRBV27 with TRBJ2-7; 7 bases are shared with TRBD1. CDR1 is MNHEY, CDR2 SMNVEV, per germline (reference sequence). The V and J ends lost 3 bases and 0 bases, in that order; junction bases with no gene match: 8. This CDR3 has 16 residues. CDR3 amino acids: CASSFMGQTVSYEQYF. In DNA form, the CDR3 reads TGTGCCAGCAGTTTTATGGGACAGACCGTCTCCTACGAGCAGTACTTC.

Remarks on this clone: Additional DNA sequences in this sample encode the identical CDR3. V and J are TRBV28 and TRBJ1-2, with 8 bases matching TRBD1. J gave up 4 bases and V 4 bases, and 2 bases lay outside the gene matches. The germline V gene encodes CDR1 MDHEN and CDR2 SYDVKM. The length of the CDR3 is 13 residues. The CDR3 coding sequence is TGTGCCAGCAGTTCGGGACAGGTCTATGGCTACACCTTC. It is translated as CASSSGQVYGYTF.

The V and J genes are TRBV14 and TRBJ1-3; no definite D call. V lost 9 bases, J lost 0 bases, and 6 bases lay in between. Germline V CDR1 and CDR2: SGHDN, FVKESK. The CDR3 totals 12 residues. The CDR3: CASRFSGNTIYF. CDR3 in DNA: TGTGCCAGTAGATTCTCTGGAAACACCATATATTTT.

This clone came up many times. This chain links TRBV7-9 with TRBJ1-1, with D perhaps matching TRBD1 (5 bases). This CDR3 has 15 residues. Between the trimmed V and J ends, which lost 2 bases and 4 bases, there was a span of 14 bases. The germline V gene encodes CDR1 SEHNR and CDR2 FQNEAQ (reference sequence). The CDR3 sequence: CASSLSTLDTTEAFF. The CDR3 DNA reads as TGTGCCAGCAGCTTATCTACCCTGGACACCACTGAAGCTTTCTTT.

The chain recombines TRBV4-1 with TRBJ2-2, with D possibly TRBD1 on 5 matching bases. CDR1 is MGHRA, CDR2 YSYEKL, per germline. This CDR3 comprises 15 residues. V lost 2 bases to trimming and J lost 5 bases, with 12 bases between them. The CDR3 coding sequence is TGCGCCAGCAGCCAATCAGGGATCGGGACCGGGGAGCTGTTTTTT. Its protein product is CASSQSGIGTGELFF.

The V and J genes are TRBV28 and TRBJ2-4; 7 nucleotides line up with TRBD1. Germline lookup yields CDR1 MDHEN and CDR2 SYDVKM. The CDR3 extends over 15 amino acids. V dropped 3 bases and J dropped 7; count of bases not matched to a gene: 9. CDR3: CASSLFGAGGNIQYF. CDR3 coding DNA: TGTGCCAGCAGTTTGTTTGGGGCAGGGGGTAACATTCAGTACTTC.

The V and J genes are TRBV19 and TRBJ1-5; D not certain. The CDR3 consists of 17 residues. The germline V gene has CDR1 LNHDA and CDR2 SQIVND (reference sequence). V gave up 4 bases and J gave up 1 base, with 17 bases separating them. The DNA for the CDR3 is TGTGCCAGTAGTACCTCCTCCGGGTTTTCGAGCAATCAGCCCCAGCATTTT. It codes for CASSTSSGFSSNQPQHF. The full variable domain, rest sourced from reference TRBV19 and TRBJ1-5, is DGGITQSPKYLFRKEGQNVTLSCEQNLNHDAMYWYRQDPGQGLRLIYYSQIVNDFQKGDIAEGYSVSREKKESFPLTVTSAQKNPTAFYLCASSTSSGFSSNQPQHFGDGTRLSIL.

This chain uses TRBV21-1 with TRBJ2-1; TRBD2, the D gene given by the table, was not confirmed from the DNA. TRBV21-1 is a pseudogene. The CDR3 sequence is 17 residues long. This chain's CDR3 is CASSKGSLPNSYNEQFF. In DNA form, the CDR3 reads TGTGCCAGCAGCAAAGGTTCACTACCGAACTCCTACAATGAGCAGTTCTTC.

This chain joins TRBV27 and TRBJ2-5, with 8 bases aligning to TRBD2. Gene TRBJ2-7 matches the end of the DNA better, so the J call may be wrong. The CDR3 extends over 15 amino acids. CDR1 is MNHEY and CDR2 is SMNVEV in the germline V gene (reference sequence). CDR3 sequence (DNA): TGTGCCAGCAGAGTTAGCGGGGCTGGTTCCTACGAGCAGTACTTC. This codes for CASRVSGAGSYEQYF.